Following are 27 T cell receptor beta chains from one sample sequenced in a study of CD8+ T cells in alopecia areata. Treatment indicated: oral pan-JAK inhibitor, 5-10 mg twice daily. Reverse transcribed after extraction, RNA yielded cDNA as the sequencing template. Assay: immunoSEQ multiplex PCR; the TCRdb copy retains only in-frame clones and omits some. The repertoire consists of some 100,000 clones, with 58% occurring once and the leading ten covering roughly 30%. The source was CD8+ T cells sorted from blood, collected at week 4, from a patient treated with tofacitinib. These receptors all stem from a human donor with alopecia areata.

This clone has more than one count but fewer than ten. V is TRBV29-1 and J is TRBJ2-5, with a possible D match to TRBD1 (6 bases). The V gene's germline CDR1 is SQVTM and CDR2 ANQGSEA. The CDR3 consists of 16 residues. The germline V and J ends were trimmed by 4 bases and 4 bases, with 22 bases remaining between them. The CDR3 DNA reads TGCAGCGTTGGGGTCCCGGGACACCCTTTTGCAGAGACCCAGTACTTC. Amino acid sequence: CSVGVPGHPFAETQYF. Based on the CDR3 plus reference TRBV29-1 and TRBJ2-5, the full variable domain is SAVISQKPSRDICQRGTSLTIQCQVDSQVTMMFWYRQQPGQSLTLIATANQGSEATYESGFVIDKFPISRPNLTFSTLTVSNMSPEDSSIYLCSVGVPGHPFAETQYFGPGTRLLVL.

Concerning this clone: A read error is likely here: a far larger clone is one base away. V is TRBV2 and J is TRBJ2-7; 7 bases are shared with TRBD1. The junction had 13 bases not matched to a gene; V was cut back by 4 bases and J by 7 bases. The CDR3 is made up of 15 amino acids. In germline, CDR1 is SNHLY, CDR2 FYNNEI. The CDR3 sequence is CASSGTGGGYNEQYF. In nucleotides, the CDR3 is TGTGCCAGCAGTGGGACAGGTGGGGGCTACAATGAGCAGTACTTC.

V is TRBV30 and J is TRBJ2-7, with 11 bases lining up with TRBD1. Germline CDR1 is GTSNPN and CDR2 is SVGIG (reference sequence). The trim removed 7 bases at V and 7 bases at J, leaving 3 bases unmatched. There are 11 residues in the CDR3. The CDR3 sequence: CALDRGLEQYF. In DNA form, the CDR3 reads TGTGCCTTGGACAGGGGGCTAGAGCAGTACTTC.

This chain uses TRBV29-1 with TRBJ2-1; TRBD2 aligns across 9 bases. There are 14 residues in the CDR3. With 4 bases clipped from V and 4 bases from J, the junction kept 5 bases outside the gene matches. Germline V CDR1 and CDR2: SQVTM, ANQGSEA. CDR3 loop: CSVVASGVYNEQFF. The CDR3 bases are TGCAGCGTTGTCGCTAGCGGGGTGTACAATGAGCAGTTCTTC.

The genes are TRBV2 and TRBJ2-7; D possibly matches TRBD1 or TRBD2 (5 bases each). Germline CDR1 and CDR2: SNHLY and FYNNEI. Trimming removed 7 bases at V and 3 bases at J, with 13 bases between. The CDR3 has 13 residues. CDR3: CASTGTEIYEQYF. CDR3 coding DNA: TGTGCCAGCACCGGGACGGAGATCTACGAGCAGTACTTC.

The chain recombines TRBV29-1 with TRBJ1-2; D call uncertain. Germline CDR1 reads SQVTM; CDR2 reads ANQGSEA. Trimming took 6 bases from V and 0 from J, leaving 8 bases between them. CDR3 length: 12 residues. The CDR3: CSVPTPNYGYTF. CDR3 in DNA: TGCAGCGTCCCCACACCTAACTATGGCTACACCTTC.

The chain uses TRBV13 and TRBJ2-2, with TRBD2 matching 7 bases. Germline V lookup: CDR1 PRHDT, CDR2 FYEKMQ (reference sequence). This CDR3 region has 14 residues. The junction had 4 bases not matched to a gene; V was cut back by 5 bases and J by 4 bases. The chain's CDR3 is CASSTGLVTGELFF. The CDR3 DNA follows: TGTGCCAGCAGCACCGGACTAGTCACCGGGGAGCTGTTTTTT.

This clone has a single count. This sequence joins TRBV5-6 and TRBJ2-3, with D unresolved. The CDR3 is 11 residues long. V was trimmed by 4 bases and J by 2 bases, leaving 2 bases between them. CDR1 and CDR2 from the germline V gene are SGHDT and YYEEEE. The CDR3, as DNA: TGTGCCAGCAGCATCACAGATACGCAGTATTTT. It specifies CASSITDTQYF.

The V call is TRBV7-9, the J call TRBJ1-2, with 11 bases matching TRBD1. V lost 4 bases to trimming and J lost 4 bases; unmatched junction nucleotides: 2. Germline assignment: CDR1 SEHNR and CDR2 FQNEAQ (reference sequence). The CDR3 has 14 residues. The CDR3 protein is CASSSGTGGYGYTF. The CDR3 DNA reads as TGTGCCAGCAGCTCGGGGACAGGGGGCTATGGCTACACCTTC. Full variable domain (missing parts from reference TRBV7-9 and TRBJ1-2): DTGVSQNPRHKITKRGQNVTFRCDPISEHNRLYWYRQTLGQGPEFLTYFQNEAQLEKSRLLSDRFSAERPKGSFSTLEIQRTEQGDSAMYLCASSSGTGGYGYTFGSGTRLTVV.

This chain connects TRBV27 to TRBJ2-7; D uncertain. V lost 5 bases and J 1 base, leaving 9 bases between the germline ends. The germline V gene has CDR1 MNHEY and CDR2 SMNVEV (reference sequence). This CDR3 is 13 amino acids long. CDR3 in amino acids: CASSPRPSYEQYF. CDR3 coding DNA: TGTGCCAGCAGTCCCAGACCTTCCTACGAGCAGTACTTC.

V usage is TRBV29-1 and J usage is TRBJ2-7, with TRBD1 matching over 7 bases. Looked up from germline, CDR1 is SQVTM and CDR2 is ANQGSEA. CDR3 length equals 14 residues. Trimming at V came to 3 bases and at J to 2 bases, leaving 7 bases not matched to a gene. The CDR3 is CSVESQGETYEQYF. CDR3 nucleotide sequence: TGCAGCGTTGAGAGCCAGGGGGAAACCTACGAGCAGTACTTC.

This clone was recorded a few times. The chain has TRBV5-6 and TRBJ2-5, with D perhaps assigned TRBD1 or TRBD2 (7 bases each). The V gene's germline CDR1 is SGHDT and CDR2 YYEEEE. Trimming pared 5 bases from V and 5 bases from J, leaving 25 bases between. CDR3 length: 17 residues. CDR3 bases: TGTGCCAGCAGTCCCATCGGCGCAGGGGGGGGCCGGGAGACCCAGTACTTC. Protein sequence: CASSPIGAGGGRETQYF.

The chain has TRBV30 and TRBJ2-1; D call uncertain. Germline V gene data show CDR1 as GTSNPN and CDR2 as SVGIG (reference sequence). V lost 2 bases, J lost 8 bases, and 10 bases lay in between. This CDR3 is built from 12 residues. This CDR3 reads CAWSTIDDEQFF. In DNA form, the CDR3 reads TGTGCCTGGAGTACAATCGACGATGAGCAGTTCTTC.

In its sample, this clone was seen a few times. This chain uses TRBV30 with TRBJ2-4; TRBD1 is a possible D gene (6 bases). Germline assignment: CDR1 GTSNPN and CDR2 SVGIG (reference sequence). Trimming left V 0 bases short and J 2 bases short, with 11 bases between. This CDR3 spans 15 amino acids. The CDR3 is CAWSVLGQPKNIQYF. The CDR3, as DNA: TGTGCCTGGAGTGTACTTGGACAGCCCAAAAACATTCAGTACTTC.

The rearrangement joins TRBV29-1 to TRBJ1-2; tentatively, D is TRBD1 (5 bases). V was trimmed by 7 bases and J by 7 bases, leaving 19 bases between them. The CDR3 is 13 residues long. Germline-derived CDR1 and CDR2 are SQVTM and ANQGSEA. The DNA of the CDR3 is TGCAGCGCCCCGTTGGGGATCGGGGGTGGCTACACCTTC. It encodes CSAPLGIGGGYTF.

V usage is TRBV4-2 and J usage is TRBJ1-1; the match to TRBD1 covers 8 bases. The CDR3 length is 14 residues. V lost 4 bases to trimming and J lost 3 bases; unmatched junction nucleotides: 4. Germline V gene sequence: CDR1 LGHNA, CDR2 YNFKEQ. The CDR3 DNA follows: TGTGCCAGCAGCCCGGACAGGGAGGACACTGAAGCTTTCTTT. Its translation is CASSPDREDTEAFF.

A few counts support this clone. An end of the junction does not agree with germline; a read error may underlie this. The gene calls are TRBV7-7 and TRBJ1-6; the match to TRBD1 covers 7 bases. The V gene's germline CDR1 is SSHAT and CDR2 FNYEAQ (reference sequence). The CDR3 is made up of 17 amino acids. The CDR3 sequence is CASSSYPEQGKRSPLHF. CDR3 in DNA: TGTGCTAGCAGCTCATACCCCGAACAGGGGAAAAGATCACCCCTCCACTTT. The full variable domain, rest sourced from reference TRBV7-7 and TRBJ1-6, is GAGVSQSPRYKVTKRGQDVTLRCDPISSHATLYWYQQALGQGPEFLTYFNYEAQPDKSGLPSDRFSAERPEGSISTLTIQRTEQRDSAMYRCASSSYPEQGKRSPLHFGNGTRLTVT.

This sequence joins TRBV7-2 and TRBJ1-2; the D is unclear. Deletions cut 4 bases from V and 2 bases from J, with 17 bases between. This CDR3 is 16 amino acids long. Per germline, CDR1 SGHTA and CDR2 FQGNSA. The CDR3 DNA follows: TGTGCCAGCAGCTCGGGCCCGGATACCTTCAACTATGGCTACACCTTC. Encoded protein: CASSSGPDTFNYGYTF.

This chain connects TRBV5-6 to TRBJ2-7; D remains ambiguous. Germline CDR1 and CDR2: SGHDT and YYEEEE. V was clipped by 5 bases and J by 6 bases, with 12 bases between them. The length of the CDR3 is 12 residues. CDR3 loop: CASSASPAEQYF. DNA of the CDR3: TGTGCCAGCAGTGCAAGTCCCGCCGAGCAGTACTTC. Supplemented by reference TRBV5-6 and TRBJ2-7, the full variable domain reads DAGVTQSPTHLIKTRGQQVTLRCSPKSGHDTVSWYQQALGQGPQFIFQYYEEEERQRGNFPDRFSGHQFPNYSSELNVNALLLGDSALYLCASSASPAEQYFGPGTRLTVT.

This clone has more than one count but fewer than ten. The V and J genes are TRBV28 and TRBJ2-3; the D is unclear. The CDR3 contains 12 residues. The germline V gene encodes CDR1 MDHEN and CDR2 SYDVKM. V was cut by 5 bases and J by 7 bases, with 10 bases left in between. In DNA, the CDR3 is TGTGCCAGCAGTGAAGAAGGGTATACGCAGTATTTT. Protein product: CASSEEGYTQYF.

The genes are TRBV13 and TRBJ2-7; 9 bases align to TRBD1. Germline assignment: CDR1 PRHDT and CDR2 FYEKMQ (reference sequence). CDR3 length: 14 amino acids. The V and J ends lost 5 bases and 3 bases, in that order; junction bases with no gene match: 5. The CDR3 is CASSNGQGSYEQYF. The CDR3 DNA sequence: TGTGCCAGCAGCAACGGACAGGGGAGCTACGAGCAGTACTTC.

The chain links TRBV30 to TRBJ1-5; TRBD1 might be the D (5 bases). Trimming took 3 bases from V and 6 from J, leaving 15 bases between them. CDR1 is GTSNPN and CDR2 is SVGIG in the germline V gene (reference sequence). CDR3 length: 14 amino acids. DNA for the CDR3: TGTGCCTGGAGCGTGGGCTCGGGGGGTCAGCCCCAGCATTTT. Its protein product is CAWSVGSGGQPQHF.

This chain joins TRBV5-5 and TRBJ1-2; 7 nucleotides match TRBD1. This CDR3 has 15 amino acids. V gave up 3 bases and J gave up 1 base; unmatched junction bases: 6. The germline gives CDR1 SGHKS, CDR2 YYEKEE (reference sequence). In nucleotides, the CDR3 is TGTGCCAGCAGCTCCCGGGACAGTTTTAACTATGGCTACACCTTC. This codes for CASSSRDSFNYGYTF. The full variable domain, rest sourced from reference TRBV5-5 and TRBJ1-2, is DAGVTQSPTHLIKTRGQQVTLRCSPISGHKSVSWYQQVLGQGPQFIFQYYEKEERGRGNFPDRFSARQFPNYSSELNVNALLLGDSALYLCASSSRDSFNYGYTFGSGTRLTVV.

The chain is built from TRBV29-1 and TRBJ2-1; the D gene is possibly TRBD2 (6 bases). Germline CDR1 and CDR2: SQVTM and ANQGSEA. The V end was cut by 7 bases, the J end by 8 bases, with 24 bases between. This CDR3 comprises 15 residues. CDR3 in amino acids: CSALGLPNERDEQFF. The CDR3 DNA reads TGCAGCGCCTTGGGACTGCCCAACGAGAGGGATGAGCAGTTCTTC.

This clone was observed a few times. The gene calls are TRBV29-1 and TRBJ2-2, with a tentative D call TRBD1 (5 bases). Trimming cost V 7 bases and J 1 base, with 10 bases left between them. Germline CDR1 is SQVTM and CDR2 is ANQGSEA. The CDR3 is 13 amino acids. Written as DNA, the CDR3 is TGCAGCGGGAGAGACAGGAACACCGGGGAGCTGTTTTTT. Its protein is CSGRDRNTGELFF.

This chain uses TRBV5-4 with TRBJ2-7, with 9 bases aligning to TRBD1. Germline values: CDR1 SGHNT, CDR2 YYREEE (reference sequence). J gave up 2 bases and V 4 bases, and 4 bases lay outside the gene matches. The CDR3 length is 14 residues. The CDR3 DNA follows: TGTGCCAGCAGCCGGGACAGGGTGGCCTACGAGCAGTACTTC. Translated: CASSRDRVAYEQYF.

This clone was counted a few times. The gene calls are TRBV4-1 and TRBJ2-3, with 9 bases that match TRBD1. This CDR3 is built from 17 residues. The germline V gene encodes CDR1 MGHRA and CDR2 YSYEKL. V gave up 0 bases and J gave up 5 bases; unmatched junction bases: 9. DNA of the CDR3: TGCGCCAGCAGCCAAGAATTGTGGGGACAGGGTCTAGATACGCAGTATTTT. It translates to CASSQELWGQGLDTQYF.